The 24 T cell receptor beta chains reported below all come from one sample, sequenced in a study of T cell repertoires in cytomegalovirus infection (dated by TCRdb to 2018 to 2020). The label giving this sample's treatment or condition can be read as: in vitro stimulation with specific CMV peptide epitopes to enrich CMV-specific T cells. These receptors' antigens are unknown. Sequencing was carried out with an Illumina HiSeq 1500. Using fastp at Q25 and MiXCR, TCRdb reprocessed the public reads and kept productive beta chains. Records with the same CDR3 protein are collapsed into one entry carrying the most frequent genes and DNA. The sample table contains tens of thousands of distinct CDR3 sequences; only one count was recorded for 20% to 25% of them. The ten largest clones take up roughly 73% of the sample. The sample consisted of CD8+ T cells from cultured PBMCs, taken from culture after CMV antigen stimulation. The receptors were sampled from a human donor in good health (CMV status not recorded). Some clones in this sample may be carry-over from other donors' samples.

This clonotype has just a few counts. This chain joins TRBV6-1 and TRBJ2-5; D ambiguous. Germline-derived CDR1 and CDR2 are MNHNS and SASEGT. CDR3 length: 15 amino acids. The V and J ends lost 5 bases and 3 bases respectively, with 16 bases between them. The CDR3 loop is CASSYASSREETQYF. The CDR3 coding sequence is TGTGCCAGCAGTTACGCCTCATCCCGCGAAGAGACCCAGTACTTC.

The genes are TRBV11-2 and TRBJ1-2; D ambiguous. Trimming cost V 0 bases and J 2 bases, with 13 bases left between them. The CDR3 has 16 amino acids. Germline V gene sequence: CDR1 SGHAT, CDR2 FQNNGV. CDR3 amino acids: CASSLDVSPGNYGYTF. As DNA, the CDR3 is TGTGCCAGCAGCTTAGATGTTTCCCCGGGGAACTATGGCTACACCTTC.

The rearrangement uses TRBV7-9 and TRBJ2-7, with 7 bases matching TRBD1. This CDR3 contains 14 residues. The germline gives CDR1 SEHNR, CDR2 FQNEAQ (reference sequence). V lost 3 bases to trimming and J lost 3 bases; unmatched junction nucleotides: 5. Written as DNA, the CDR3 is TGTGCCAGCAGCTTTGGACAGGCGGGCTACGAGCAGTACTTC. Residues: CASSFGQAGYEQYF.

This clonotype was found a few times. The rearrangement uses TRBV27 and TRBJ2-1; D call uncertain. The CDR3 is 14 residues long. In germline, CDR1 is MNHEY, CDR2 SMNVEV (reference sequence). The V end lost 8 bases, the J end lost 4 bases, and 15 bases lay between the germline ends. The CDR3 DNA reads TGTGCCAGCGGGGAAAATTGGCAGTACAATGAGCAGTTCTTC. Protein: CASGENWQYNEQFF.

This rearrangement joins TRBV7-2 to TRBJ2-7; no firm D call. The CDR3 totals 16 residues. Germline CDR1 is SGHTA and CDR2 is FQGNSA. Trimming pared 4 bases from V and 0 bases from J, leaving 16 bases between. CDR3 in DNA: TGTGCCAGCAGCTCTGCGATGCGGCCCAGCTCCTACGAGCAGTACTTC. It translates to CASSSAMRPSSYEQYF.

J is TRBJ2-7 and V is TRBV7-8; the match to TRBD1 covers 7 bases. Germline V gives CDR1 SGHVS, CDR2 FQNEAQ. CDR3 length: 16 residues. J lost 0 bases, V lost 4 bases, and 9 bases had no gene match. The chain's CDR3 is CASSSMGQQTSYEQYF. The CDR3 nucleotides are TGTGCCAGCAGCTCTATGGGACAGCAGACCTCCTACGAGCAGTACTTC.

This clonotype appeared a few times. The V gene is TRBV13, the J gene TRBJ2-2; TRBD1 might be the D (5 bases). Trimming removed 3 bases at V and 4 bases at J, with 12 bases between. The CDR3 runs 15 residues. The germline gives CDR1 PRHDT, CDR2 FYEKMQ (reference sequence). The CDR3, as DNA: TGTGCCAGCAGCTTTGAAGGGGTCGGCACCGGGGAGCTGTTTTTT. Encoded protein: CASSFEGVGTGELFF.

Many counts were recorded for this clonotype. The V and J genes are TRBV7-6 and TRBJ2-1; 8 bases are shared with TRBD2. Trimming cost V 5 bases and J 1 base; bases outside gene matches: 16. Germline CDR1 SGHVS, CDR2 FNYEAQ. The CDR3 runs 19 residues. In DNA form, the CDR3 reads TGTGCCAGCAGCCCTAGGTTTGGCGGGAGGTCGACATCCTACAATGAGCAGTTCTTC. This codes for CASSPRFGGRSTSYNEQFF.

This clonotype was observed many times. This chain joins TRBV12-3 or TRBV12-4 and TRBJ1-1; a weak D match, TRBD1 (5 bases). V gave up 5 bases and J gave up 2 bases, with 12 bases separating them. This CDR3 is built from 14 residues. This chain's CDR3 is CASSLRQLNTEAFF. The CDR3 DNA sequence: TGTGCCAGCAGTCTGAGACAGCTAAACACTGAAGCTTTCTTT.

There are a few counts of this clonotype. The gene calls are TRBV9 and TRBJ2-7; no firm D call. Germline values: CDR1 SGDLS, CDR2 YYNGEE. CDR3 size: 15 residues. Between the trimmed V and J ends, which lost 4 bases and 7 bases, there was a span of 21 bases. CDR3 region: CASSPPTANIGEQYF. The CDR3 DNA follows: TGTGCCAGCAGCCCCCCAACAGCCAATATAGGAGAGCAGTACTTC.

This clonotype was seen a handful of times. CDR3 bases: TGTGCCAGCAGCCAGCGGGGAGACAATGAGCAGTTCTTC. Its translation is CASSQRGDNEQFF. The chain is built from TRBV7-9 and TRBJ2-1; 7 nucleotides line up with TRBD2. The J segment lost 5 bases and the V segment lost 5 bases, leaving 3 bases of the junction unmatched. The V gene's germline CDR1 is SEHNR and CDR2 FQNEAQ (reference sequence). The CDR3 spans 13 residues.

This clonotype has a handful of counts. It may be a read error: a sequence one base away is much more abundant. V usage is TRBV4-3 and J usage is TRBJ2-1; no clear D. This CDR3 spans 14 amino acids. Germline V gene data show CDR1 as LGHNA and CDR2 as YSLEER. CDR3 nucleotide sequence: TGCGCCAACAGCCTGAGACTCACGGGCCCGGAGCAGTTCTTC. The encoded protein is CANSLRLTGPEQFF.

In this sample, this clonotype turned up a few times. The chain combines TRBV7-6 with TRBJ1-5; D perhaps matches TRBD1 (6 bases). The CDR3 extends over 18 amino acids. Trimming shortened V by 1 base and J by 0 bases, and 16 bases separated the two germline ends. The germline gives CDR1 SGHVS, CDR2 FNYEAQ. In nucleotides, the CDR3 is TGTGCCAGCAGCTTAGTAGGGCAGGGGCTAGATAGCAATCAGCCCCAGCATTTT. Translating it yields CASSLVGQGLDSNQPQHF.

This clonotype was counted only a few times. The rearrangement joins TRBV6-1 to TRBJ1-2; unclear D gene. The CDR3 consists of 13 residues. Trimming took 2 bases from V and 3 from J, leaving 7 bases between them. CDR1 and CDR2 from the germline V gene are MNHNS and SASEGT. CDR3 DNA sequence: TGTGCCAGCAGTGAATTGGTTGACTATGGCTACACCTTC. As protein: CASSELVDYGYTF.

This clonotype was counted only a few times. The chain carries TRBV7-6 and TRBJ2-1, with 9 nucleotides matching TRBD2. Germline V gene sequence: CDR1 SGHVS, CDR2 FNYEAQ. This CDR3 spans 17 amino acids. V trimming: 2 bases; J trimming: 0 bases; junction bases outside the gene matches: 5. Here the CDR3 reads CASSLYERGASYNEQFF. The CDR3, as DNA: TGTGCCAGCAGCTTATACGAGCGGGGGGCCTCCTACAATGAGCAGTTCTTC.

This clonotype was observed a few times. J is TRBJ2-5 and V is TRBV2; no clear D gene. The germline gives CDR1 SNHLY, CDR2 FYNNEI. V dropped 2 bases and J dropped 2 bases, with 9 bases sitting between them. The CDR3 loop spans 14 amino acids. Here the CDR3 DNA reads TGTGCCAGCAGTGAACTCACAGTTCAAGAGACCCAGTACTTC. It specifies CASSELTVQETQYF.

V usage is TRBV9 and J usage is TRBJ1-2, with 9 bases aligning to TRBD1. The CDR3 has 17 amino acids. Germline loops: CDR1 SGDLS, CDR2 YYNGEE. J gave up 4 bases and V 5 bases, and 15 bases lay outside the gene matches. The CDR3 region is CASSSSGTGLHFYGYTF. The CDR3 DNA follows: TGTGCCAGCAGTTCCTCCGGGACAGGGCTTCATTTCTATGGCTACACCTTC.

This clonotype has a handful of counts. This chain uses TRBV7-9 with TRBJ1-5, with D unresolved. Per germline, CDR1 SEHNR and CDR2 FQNEAQ (reference sequence). V was trimmed by 1 base and J by 4 bases, leaving 5 bases between them. The CDR3 consists of 13 residues. The CDR3 sequence: CASSLGANQPQHF. DNA of the CDR3: TGTGCCAGCAGCTTAGGAGCTAATCAGCCCCAGCATTTT.

V and J are TRBV7-6 and TRBJ2-1; tentatively, D is TRBD2 (6 bases). With 5 bases removed from V and 4 bases from J, the gap between germline ends came to 15 bases. This CDR3 region has 15 residues. From germline, CDR1 is SGHVS and CDR2 FNYEAQ. The CDR3, as DNA: TGTGCCAGCAGCCCCCTCGGGACTGGGTACAATGAGCAGTTCTTC. Translating it yields CASSPLGTGYNEQFF.

The chain joins TRBV28 to TRBJ2-7; D call uncertain. CDR1 is MDHEN and CDR2 is SYDVKM in the germline V gene. With 5 bases removed from V and 0 bases from J, the gap between germline ends came to 11 bases. CDR3 length equals 14 residues. CDR3: CASSISPVSYEQYF. DNA for the CDR3: TGTGCCAGCAGTATATCGCCCGTCTCCTACGAGCAGTACTTC. Filled out from reference TRBV28 and TRBJ2-7, the complete variable domain reads DVKVTQSSRYLVKRTGEKVFLECVQDMDHENMFWYRQDPGLGLRLIYFSYDVKMKEKGDIPEGYSVSREKKERFSLILESASTNQTSMYLCASSISPVSYEQYFGPGTRLTVT.

The chain uses TRBV4-1 and TRBJ2-7; D is unresolved. With 4 bases removed from V and 3 bases from J, the gap between germline ends came to 7 bases. From germline, CDR1 is MGHRA and CDR2 YSYEKL. This CDR3 has 12 residues. The chain's CDR3 is CASSPVGYEQYF. The CDR3 nucleotides read TGCGCCAGCAGCCCCGTTGGCTACGAGCAGTACTTC.

This clonotype was seen a handful of times. The gene calls are TRBV19 and TRBJ1-6; D remains ambiguous. The CDR3 has 14 amino acids. In germline, CDR1 is LNHDA, CDR2 SQIVND (reference sequence). V dropped 1 base and J dropped 7 bases, with 8 bases sitting between them. The CDR3 DNA sequence: TGTGCCAGTAGTATAGTTTTGGAGAATTCACCCCTCCACTTT. The encoded protein is CASSIVLENSPLHF.

This clonotype showed up just a few times. V usage is TRBV7-8 and J usage is TRBJ2-2, with 8 positions matching TRBD1. The CDR3 is made up of 15 amino acids. With 4 bases clipped from V and 3 bases from J, the junction kept 4 bases outside the gene matches. Germline loops: CDR1 SGHVS, CDR2 FQNEAQ. The CDR3 here is CASSSTGADTGELFF. The CDR3 coding sequence is TGTGCCAGCAGCTCGACAGGGGCGGACACCGGGGAGCTGTTTTTT.

This clonotype was counted only a few times. The CDR3 nucleotides are TGTGCCAGCAGCTCGTACTCAGGGGGATCTTACTATGGCTACACCTTC. Its translation is CASSSYSGGSYYGYTF. The chain combines TRBV7-2 with TRBJ1-2, with TRBD1 identical over 7 bases. V gave up 4 bases and J gave up 3 bases; unmatched junction bases: 11. The V gene's germline CDR1 is SGHTA and CDR2 FQGNSA. The CDR3 runs 16 residues.